One sample yielded the 20 T cell receptor beta chains listed below, sequenced in a study of cytomegalovirus exposure and HLA in healthy donors. PCR amplification relied on 60 Vbeta primers (plus 13 Jbeta primers). Assay: immunoSEQ multiplex PCR; the TCRdb copy retains only in-frame clones and omits some. The sample carries about 140,000 clones, more than 60% recorded once. The specimen sequenced was PBMCs. The receptors originated from a female donor in good health and CMV-seronegative.

This chain uses TRBV14 with TRBJ2-7; TRBD2 matches at 11 bases. The CDR3 totals 14 residues. J was trimmed by 5 bases and V by 3 bases; bases with no gene match: 3. Germline CDR1 reads SGHDN; CDR2 reads FVKESK. The CDR3, as DNA: TGTGCCAGCAGCCACACTAGCGGGGGTCACGAGCAGTACTTC. Translation: CASSHTSGGHEQYF.

The chain joins TRBV5-1 to TRBJ1-3; a possible D gene is TRBD1 (5 bases). V lost 0 bases to trimming and J lost 2 bases, with 12 bases between them. In germline, CDR1 is SGHRS, CDR2 YFSETQ. The CDR3 covers 16 residues. The CDR3: CASSLVAGITGNTIYF. CDR3 nucleotide sequence: TGCGCCAGCAGCTTGGTGGCAGGGATAACTGGAAACACCATATATTTT.

The V and J genes are TRBV5-1 and TRBJ1-1; D gene unclear. Trimming took 8 bases from V and 0 from J, leaving 8 bases between them. The germline gives CDR1 SGHRS, CDR2 YFSETQ. The CDR3 is 12 residues long. The CDR3 spells CASGLMNTEAFF. The CDR3 nucleotides are TGCGCCAGTGGCTTAATGAACACTGAAGCTTTCTTT. Full variable domain (rest looked up from reference TRBV5-1 and TRBJ1-1): KAGVTQTPRYLIKTRGQQVTLSCSPISGHRSVSWYQQTPGQGLQFLFEYFSETQRNKGNFPGRFSGRQFSNSRSEMNVSTLELGDSALYLCASGLMNTEAFFGQGTRLTVV.

The CDR3 here is CASSVVAGDGTQYF. The CDR3 coding sequence is TGTGCCAGCAGCGTAGTGGCGGGAGACGGAACCCAGTACTTC. The chain combines TRBV9 with TRBJ2-5; 7 bases align to TRBD2. CDR1 and CDR2 from the germline V gene are SGDLS and YYNGEE. CDR3 size: 14 residues. After removal of 0 bases from V and 8 bases from J, the junction contained 7 bases not matched to a gene.

This sequence joins TRBV2 and TRBJ2-7; 8 bases fit TRBD2. This CDR3 comprises 17 residues. Trimming cost V 4 bases and J 2 bases; bases outside gene matches: 13. Germline CDR1 reads SNHLY; CDR2 reads FYNNEI. CDR3 amino acids: CASSGPLVSGGPYEQYF. The CDR3 DNA reads TGTGCCAGCAGTGGCCCCCTGGTGAGCGGGGGCCCCTACGAGCAGTACTTC. The full variable domain, with the rest looked up from reference TRBV2 and TRBJ2-7, is EPEVTQTPSHQVTQMGQEVILRCVPISNHLYFYWYRQILGQKVEFLVSFYNNEISEKSEIFDDQFSVERPDGSNFTLKIRSTKLEDSAMYFCASSGPLVSGGPYEQYFGPGTRLTVT.

The chain uses TRBV11-3 and TRBJ2-5; 8 positions agree with TRBD2. The germline V gene has CDR1 SGHNT and CDR2 YENEEA. V lost 6 bases, J lost 4 bases, and 10 bases stayed unmatched. The CDR3 has 15 amino acids. CDR3 residues: CASSPRGVGRETQYF. CDR3 DNA: TGTGCCAGCAGTCCGCGGGGGGTGGGACGAGAGACCCAGTACTTC.

This clone has just one count. The chain combines TRBV5-1 with TRBJ2-7; the match to TRBD1 covers 7 bases. CDR3 length: 14 residues. Germline assignment: CDR1 SGHRS and CDR2 YFSETQ. The V segment lost 1 base and the J segment 3 bases; nucleotides outside the gene matches: 4. CDR3 region: CASSLRDSHYEQYF. In DNA form, the CDR3 reads TGCGCCAGCAGCTTGAGGGACAGCCACTACGAGCAGTACTTC.

The chain joins TRBV6-5 to TRBJ1-1, with 7 bases that match TRBD1. CDR1 and CDR2 (germline): MNHEY, SVGAGI. This CDR3 spans 15 amino acids. Trimming cost V 8 bases and J 8 bases; bases outside gene matches: 17. CDR3 in DNA: TGTGCCAGCGGTAGTCACAGGGGCTTATCGGCGGAAGCTTTCTTT. Translated: CASGSHRGLSAEAFF.

The chain carries TRBV19 and TRBJ2-3; no reliable D call. This CDR3 spans 12 amino acids. CDR1 LNHDA and CDR2 SQIVND come from the germline V gene (reference sequence). V lost 4 bases and J lost 5, with 7 bases in between. CDR3 DNA: TGTGCCAGTAGTACCAGATTAGATACGCAGTATTTT. Its protein product is CASSTRLDTQYF. The full variable domain, completed using reference TRBV19 and TRBJ2-3, is DGGITQSPKYLFRKEGQNVTLSCEQNLNHDAMYWYRQDPGQGLRLIYYSQIVNDFQKGDIAEGYSVSREKKESFPLTVTSAQKNPTAFYLCASSTRLDTQYFGPGTRLTVL.

This clone was seen a handful of times. This rearrangement joins TRBV4-1 to TRBJ1-1; 11 bases are a match to TRBD1. Germline V lookup: CDR1 MGHRA, CDR2 YSYEKL. There are 15 residues in the CDR3. V lost 2 bases and J lost 10; bases outside the gene matches: 9. The CDR3 protein is CASSQPGTGGRRAFF. The CDR3 DNA reads as TGCGCCAGCAGCCAACCAGGGACAGGGGGGCGGAGAGCTTTCTTT.

The chain uses TRBV19 and TRBJ1-2; 10 nucleotides match TRBD1. CDR1 LNHDA and CDR2 SQIVND come from the germline V gene (reference sequence). The CDR3 runs to 14 residues. J was trimmed by 8 bases and V by 2 bases; bases with no gene match: 5. The CDR3 sequence: CASSISSTGGGYTF. CDR3 in DNA: TGTGCCAGTAGTATATCGTCGACAGGGGGCGGCTACACCTTC.

There are a few counts of this clone. The junction departs from the called germline gene at one end, perhaps through a read error. This rearrangement joins TRBV7-9 to TRBJ2-7; the D is unclear. CDR3 size: 12 residues. Per the germline V gene, CDR1 is SEHNR and CDR2 is FQNEAQ (reference sequence). The CDR3 DNA is TGTTCCAGCAGCTTAGACACCTACGAGCAGTACTTC. Its translation is CSSSLDTYEQYF.

The V and J genes are TRBV19 and TRBJ1-1; no definite D call. The CDR3 sequence is 15 residues long. V lost 0 bases and J lost 10, with 18 bases in between. Germline CDR1 and CDR2: LNHDA and SQIVND (reference sequence). CDR3 nucleotides: TGTGCCAGTAGTATAGATTTAGAGACAACTCGCGTAGCTTTCTTT. It translates to CASSIDLETTRVAFF.

The genes are TRBV9 and TRBJ1-5, with D maybe TRBD1 (6 bases). The CDR3 is 14 amino acids. V shed 7 bases and J shed 1 base, with 12 bases lying between them. Germline CDR1 is SGDLS and CDR2 is YYNGEE. CDR3 region: CASSYRESNQPQHF. The CDR3 region has the DNA TGTGCCAGCTCATACAGGGAAAGCAATCAGCCCCAGCATTTT.

V gene TRBV27 combines with J gene TRBJ1-1; possible D gene TRBD1, 5 bases. CDR1 and CDR2 (germline): MNHEY, SMNVEV (reference sequence). The length of the CDR3 is 15 residues. Trimming took 4 bases from V and 3 from J, leaving 15 bases between them. CDR3 DNA: TGTGCCAGCAGTTCAAAGGGGAGGTGGGACACTGAAGCTTTCTTT. This sequence encodes CASSSKGRWDTEAFF.

Only one count was recorded for this clone. This chain links TRBV4-2 with TRBJ2-7; 10 bases align to TRBD2. The CDR3 covers 15 residues. Germline V gene data show CDR1 as LGHNA and CDR2 as YNFKEQ. Losses at the gene ends were 0 bases for V and 2 bases for J; bases not matched to a gene: 1. CDR3 amino acids: CASSQELAGAYEQYF. Here the CDR3 DNA reads TGTGCCAGCAGCCAAGAGCTAGCGGGGGCCTACGAGCAGTACTTC.

The rearrangement uses TRBV28 and TRBJ2-7; 7 nucleotides line up with TRBD1. The CDR3 sequence is 14 residues long. Germline CDR1 MDHEN, CDR2 SYDVKM. Germline trimming cut 3 bases from V and 5 bases from J; bases unmatched to any gene: 7. CDR3 nucleotides: TGTGCCAGCAGTTTCCCGACTACAGGGGACGAGCAGTACTTC. This translates into CASSFPTTGDEQYF.

The J gene is TRBJ1-2, the V gene TRBV2, with 7 bases fitting TRBD1. After removal of 1 base from V and 8 bases from J, the junction contained 4 bases not matched to a gene. Germline CDR1 SNHLY, CDR2 FYNNEI. This CDR3 comprises 13 residues. The CDR3 here is CASSEENRGGYTF. CDR3 nucleotide sequence: TGTGCCAGCAGTGAAGAAAACAGGGGCGGCTACACCTTC.

The V gene is TRBV27, the J gene TRBJ2-7; D uncertain. CDR3 length: 13 residues. Germline lookup yields CDR1 MNHEY and CDR2 SMNVEV (reference sequence). The V gene lost 4 bases and the J gene lost 6 bases, with 13 bases spanning the gap. The DNA of the CDR3 is TGTGCCAGCAGTTCCGTCTATTCGGGCGAGCAGTACTTC. This encodes CASSSVYSGEQYF.

The rearrangement uses TRBV9 and TRBJ1-2, with D tentatively TRBD1 (6 bases). CDR3 length: 18 amino acids. CDR1 SGDLS and CDR2 YYNGEE come from the germline V gene. V lost 4 bases to trimming and J lost 3 bases, with 25 bases between them. The CDR3 nucleotides read TGTGCCAGCAGCACGGGACATTCGTTAGGGGATACCTACTATGGCTACACCTTC. Its translation: CASSTGHSLGDTYYGYTF.